This T cell receptor beta chain was captured in a study of CD8 T cells in ankylosing spondylitis. Preparation of TCR beta libraries was done by quantitative 5'-RACE with molecular barcodes. TCRdb re-called the 5' RACE reads with MiXCR, one entry per CDR3 protein. The sample records hundreds of thousands of distinct CDR3 sequences, 10% to 15% being singletons. Notes on this clonotype: Its specificity is unknown.

Per germline, CDR1 MNHEY and CDR2 SVGAGI. The CDR3 totals 15 residues. V was pared by 0 bases and J by 2 bases, with 10 bases between. Findings and limits, study-wide: Within ankylosing spondylitis blood, a TCR beta motif made up of fewer than ten highly homologous variants appeared to be characteristic.

This sequence joins TRBV6-5 and TRBJ1-1, with a possible D match to TRBD1 (5 bases). The sequencing input was blood, either unsorted or a sorted T cell fraction (not recorded which). This clonotype was sampled from a male donor with ankylosing spondylitis. CDR3 residues: CASSYSRDLNTEAFF. The CDR3 DNA follows: TGTGCCAGCAGTTACTCGAGGGACCTAAACACTGAAGCTTTCTTT.